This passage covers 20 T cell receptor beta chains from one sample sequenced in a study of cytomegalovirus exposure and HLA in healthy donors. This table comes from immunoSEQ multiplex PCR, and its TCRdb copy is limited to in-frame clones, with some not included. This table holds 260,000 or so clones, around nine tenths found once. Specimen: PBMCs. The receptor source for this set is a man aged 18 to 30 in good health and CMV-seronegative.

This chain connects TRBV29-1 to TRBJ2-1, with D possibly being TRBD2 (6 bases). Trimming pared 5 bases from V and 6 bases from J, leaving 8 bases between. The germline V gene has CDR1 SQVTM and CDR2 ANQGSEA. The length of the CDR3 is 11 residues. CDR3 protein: CSVLGGNEQFF. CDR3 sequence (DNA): TGCAGCGTTCTCGGGGGCAATGAGCAGTTCTTC.

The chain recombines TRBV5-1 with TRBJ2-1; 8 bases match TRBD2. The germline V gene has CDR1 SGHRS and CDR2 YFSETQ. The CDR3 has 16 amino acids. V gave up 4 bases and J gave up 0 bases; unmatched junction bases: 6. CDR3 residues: CASSILAGNSYNEQFF. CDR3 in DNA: TGCGCCAGCAGCATCCTAGCGGGCAACTCCTACAATGAGCAGTTCTTC.

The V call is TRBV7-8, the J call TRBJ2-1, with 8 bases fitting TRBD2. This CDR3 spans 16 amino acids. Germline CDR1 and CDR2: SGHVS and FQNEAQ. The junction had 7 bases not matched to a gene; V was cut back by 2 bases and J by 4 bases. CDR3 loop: CASSLQIAGGYNEQFF. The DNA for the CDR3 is TGTGCCAGCAGCTTACAGATTGCGGGGGGTTACAATGAGCAGTTCTTC. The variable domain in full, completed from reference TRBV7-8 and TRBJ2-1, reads GAGVSQSPRYKVAKRGQDVALRCDPISGHVSLFWYQQALGQGPEFLTYFQNEAQLDKSGLPSDRFFAERPEGSVSTLKIQRTQQEDSAVYLCASSLQIAGGYNEQFFGPGTRLTVL.

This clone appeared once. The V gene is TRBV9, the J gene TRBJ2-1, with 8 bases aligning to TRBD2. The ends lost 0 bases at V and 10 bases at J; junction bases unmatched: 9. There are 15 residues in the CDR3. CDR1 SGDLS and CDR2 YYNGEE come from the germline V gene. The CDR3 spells CASSVESGGPREQFF. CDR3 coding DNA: TGTGCCAGCAGCGTAGAATCGGGAGGGCCACGGGAGCAGTTCTTC.

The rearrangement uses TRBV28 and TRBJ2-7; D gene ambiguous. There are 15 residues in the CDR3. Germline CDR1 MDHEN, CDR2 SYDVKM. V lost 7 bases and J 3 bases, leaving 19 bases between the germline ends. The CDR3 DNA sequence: TGTGCCAGCACCCCCGCGTTCGGTGGGCTCTACGAGCAGTACTTC. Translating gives CASTPAFGGLYEQYF.

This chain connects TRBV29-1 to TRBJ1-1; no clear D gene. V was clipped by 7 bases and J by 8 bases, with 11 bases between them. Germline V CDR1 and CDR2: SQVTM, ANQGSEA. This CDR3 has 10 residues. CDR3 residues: CSARHGEAFF. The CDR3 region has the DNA TGCAGCGCCCGTCACGGGGAAGCTTTCTTT.

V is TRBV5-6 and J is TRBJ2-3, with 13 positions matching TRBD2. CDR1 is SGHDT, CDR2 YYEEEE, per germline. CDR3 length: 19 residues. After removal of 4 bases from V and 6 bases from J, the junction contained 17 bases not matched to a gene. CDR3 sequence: CASSLLTSGGKNYADTQYF. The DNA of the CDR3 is TGTGCCAGCAGCCTACTGACTAGCGGGGGGAAAAACTACGCCGATACGCAGTATTTT.

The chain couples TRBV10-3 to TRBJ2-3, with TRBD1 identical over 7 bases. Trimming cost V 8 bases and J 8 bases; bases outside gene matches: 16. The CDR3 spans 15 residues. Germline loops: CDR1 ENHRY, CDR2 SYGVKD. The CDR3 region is CAIGSPGQSTGTQYF. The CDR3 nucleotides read TGTGCCATCGGTAGCCCGGGACAGTCCACGGGTACGCAGTATTTT.

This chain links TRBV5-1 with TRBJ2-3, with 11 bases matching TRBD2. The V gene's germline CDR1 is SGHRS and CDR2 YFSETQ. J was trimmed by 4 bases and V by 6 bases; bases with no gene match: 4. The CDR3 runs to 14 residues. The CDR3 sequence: CASKIAGGPDTQYF. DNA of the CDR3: TGCGCCAGCAAAATAGCGGGGGGGCCAGATACGCAGTATTTT.

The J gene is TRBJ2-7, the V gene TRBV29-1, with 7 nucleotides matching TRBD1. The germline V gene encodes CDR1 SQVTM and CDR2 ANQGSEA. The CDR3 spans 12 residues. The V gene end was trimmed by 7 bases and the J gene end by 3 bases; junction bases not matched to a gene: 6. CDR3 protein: CSGVRDSYEQYF. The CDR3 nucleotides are TGCAGCGGGGTCCGGGACAGCTACGAGCAGTACTTC.

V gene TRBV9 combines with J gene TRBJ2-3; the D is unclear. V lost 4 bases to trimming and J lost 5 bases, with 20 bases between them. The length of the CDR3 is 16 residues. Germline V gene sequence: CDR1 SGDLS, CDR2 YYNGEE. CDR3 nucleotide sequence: TGTGCCAGCAGCTCTGAGTTTGCGAGAACGGGAGATACGCAGTATTTT. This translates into CASSSEFARTGDTQYF.

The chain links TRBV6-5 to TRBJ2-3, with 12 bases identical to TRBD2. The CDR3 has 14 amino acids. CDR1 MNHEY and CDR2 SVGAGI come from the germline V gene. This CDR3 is CATASTSGGDTQYF. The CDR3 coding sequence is TGTGCGACCGCCTCGACTAGCGGGGGAGATACGCAGTATTTT.

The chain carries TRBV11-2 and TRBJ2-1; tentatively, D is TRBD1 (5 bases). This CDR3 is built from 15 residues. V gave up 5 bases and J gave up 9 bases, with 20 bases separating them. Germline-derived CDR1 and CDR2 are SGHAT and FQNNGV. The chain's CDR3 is CASSPLRQGTGEQFF. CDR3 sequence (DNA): TGTGCCAGCAGCCCACTACGGCAGGGAACGGGTGAGCAGTTCTTC.

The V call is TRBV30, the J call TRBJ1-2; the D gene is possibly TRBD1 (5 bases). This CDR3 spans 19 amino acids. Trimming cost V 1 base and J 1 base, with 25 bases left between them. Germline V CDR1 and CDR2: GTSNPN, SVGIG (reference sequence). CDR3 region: CAWSAPSGSGGVHNYGYTF. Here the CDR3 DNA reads TGTGCCTGGAGTGCACCTTCCGGGTCGGGAGGGGTCCATAACTATGGCTACACCTTC.

The CDR3 nucleotides read TGTGCCAGCAGCTCACAACAGGGGCCCCAAGAGACCCAGTACTTC. Its protein is CASSSQQGPQETQYF. The chain recombines TRBV7-2 with TRBJ2-5; TRBD1 matches 7 bases. Germline lookup yields CDR1 SGHTA and CDR2 FQGNSA. V gave up 4 bases and J gave up 1 base; unmatched junction bases: 6. The CDR3 has 15 residues.

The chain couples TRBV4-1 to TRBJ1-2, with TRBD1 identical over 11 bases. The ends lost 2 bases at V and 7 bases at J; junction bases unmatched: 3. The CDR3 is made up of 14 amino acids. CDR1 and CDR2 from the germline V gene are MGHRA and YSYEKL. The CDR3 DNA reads TGCGCCAGCAGCCAACGGACAGGGGGCCCTGGCTACACCTTC. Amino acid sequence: CASSQRTGGPGYTF.

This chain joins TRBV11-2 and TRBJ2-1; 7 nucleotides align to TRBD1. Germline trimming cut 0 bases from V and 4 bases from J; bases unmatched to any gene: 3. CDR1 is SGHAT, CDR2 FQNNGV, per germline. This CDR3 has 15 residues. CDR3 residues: CASSLDAGGYNEQFF. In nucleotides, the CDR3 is TGTGCCAGCAGCTTAGATGCAGGGGGTTACAATGAGCAGTTCTTC.

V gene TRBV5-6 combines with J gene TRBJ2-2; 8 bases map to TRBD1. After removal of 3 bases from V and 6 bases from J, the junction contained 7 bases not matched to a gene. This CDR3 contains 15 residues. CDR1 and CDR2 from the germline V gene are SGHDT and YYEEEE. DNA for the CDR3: TGTGCCAGCAGCTCCAGGGCAGGGGGCGCCGGGGAGCTGTTTTTT. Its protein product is CASSSRAGGAGELFF.

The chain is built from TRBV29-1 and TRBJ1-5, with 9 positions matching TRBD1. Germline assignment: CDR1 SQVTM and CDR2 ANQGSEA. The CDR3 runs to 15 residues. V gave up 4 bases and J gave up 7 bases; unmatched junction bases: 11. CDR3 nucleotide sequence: TGCAGCGTTGTTATTACAGGGGGCGAAAGGCAGCCCCAGCATTTT. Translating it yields CSVVITGGERQPQHF.

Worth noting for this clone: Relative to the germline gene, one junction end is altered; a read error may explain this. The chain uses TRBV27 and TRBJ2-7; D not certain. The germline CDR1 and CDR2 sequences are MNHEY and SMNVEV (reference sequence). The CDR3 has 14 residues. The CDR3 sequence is CASRLIPGFYEQYF. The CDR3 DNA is TGTGCCAGCCGTTTAATCCCAGGATTCTACGAGCAGTACTTC.